Below are 22 T cell receptor beta chains sequenced from a single sample in a study of shared clonotypes between healthy human individuals. Generated by immunoSEQ multiplex PCR, the TCRdb table keeps only in-frame clones and is missing some. The sample carries 2 million to 3 million clones, 80% to 95% recorded once. Material: naive CD4+ T cells from PBMCs. Subset indicated: CD45RA+ positively selected. Every receptor here comes from a man in his late teens or twenties in good health. Some clones in this sample may be carry-over from other donors' samples.

The V and J genes are TRBV4-1 and TRBJ1-1, with D possibly being TRBD1 (5 bases). Germline V CDR1 and CDR2: MGHRA, YSYEKL. V was shortened by 2 bases and J by 8 bases, with 15 bases between the two germline ends. CDR3 length: 14 residues. This chain's CDR3 is CASSQRGASIEAFF. In DNA, the CDR3 is TGCGCCAGCAGCCAACGTGGGGCTTCGATCGAAGCTTTCTTT.

Only one count was recorded for this clone. The V and J genes are TRBV10-3 and TRBJ2-1, with 9 bases fitting TRBD1. In germline, CDR1 is ENHRY, CDR2 SYGVKD. This CDR3 has 16 amino acids. Trimming removed 4 bases from V and 3 bases from J; junction bases left unmatched: 7. CDR3 amino acids: CAISGTGTGLYNEQFF. The CDR3 region has the DNA TGTGCCATCAGTGGGACCGGGACAGGGCTCTACAATGAGCAGTTCTTC.

The chain has TRBV4-1 and TRBJ2-7; tentative D call: TRBD2 (5 bases). The CDR3 has 15 amino acids. Trimming removed 1 base from V and 3 bases from J, with 13 bases in between. Germline values: CDR1 MGHRA, CDR2 YSYEKL. The CDR3 region has the DNA TGCGCCAGCAGCCAAGCGGGGTCCTCACGCTACGAGCAGTACTTC. Protein sequence: CASSQAGSSRYEQYF.

The chain links TRBV19 to TRBJ1-2; D is possibly TRBD1 (5 bases). The CDR3 runs 17 residues. Germline values: CDR1 LNHDA, CDR2 SQIVND (reference sequence). V was clipped by 4 bases and J by 6 bases, with 24 bases between them. CDR3 sequence: CASSKDGAAGRINGYTF. The DNA of the CDR3 is TGTGCCAGTAGTAAAGATGGGGCCGCGGGCAGAATAAATGGCTACACCTTC.

The V and J genes are TRBV5-1 and TRBJ1-1; possible D gene TRBD1, 6 bases. This CDR3 has 15 residues. Deletions cut 1 base from V and 9 bases from J, with 19 bases between. Per the germline V gene, CDR1 is SGHRS and CDR2 is YFSETQ. The CDR3 coding sequence is TGCGCCAGCAGCTTGTTGACAGGACAGAATGAGAAAGCTTTCTTT. Translation: CASSLLTGQNEKAFF.

The rearrangement links TRBV11-1 to TRBJ1-1, with TRBD1 as a possible D gene (5 bases). Germline CDR1 SGHAT, CDR2 FQDESV (reference sequence). This CDR3 is built from 13 residues. V lost 1 base and J lost 4, with 7 bases in between. CDR3 nucleotide sequence: TGTGCCAGCAGCTTAGTCAGGGCCACTGAAGCTTTCTTT. As protein: CASSLVRATEAFF.

The chain links TRBV18 to TRBJ1-1; the D gene is possibly TRBD1 (6 bases). V was trimmed by 1 base and J by 1 base, leaving 7 bases between them. The CDR3 has 14 residues. Germline-derived CDR1 and CDR2 are KGHSH and LQKENI. The CDR3 coding sequence is TGTGCCAGCTCACCACAGGACAGGAACACTGAAGCTTTCTTT. As protein: CASSPQDRNTEAFF.

The chain is built from TRBV7-9 and TRBJ1-2, with 11 bases that match TRBD1. The CDR3 has 17 residues. Trimming took 4 bases from V and 4 from J; bases not matched to a gene: 11. The germline gives CDR1 SEHNR, CDR2 FQNEAQ (reference sequence). The CDR3 loop reads CASSYWTGGVIGYGYTF. The CDR3, as DNA: TGTGCCAGCAGCTACTGGACAGGGGGCGTGATAGGCTATGGCTACACCTTC. Together with reference TRBV7-9 and TRBJ1-2, the CDR3 gives the full variable domain: DTGVSQNPRHKITKRGQNVTFRCDPISEHNRLYWYRQTLGQGPEFLTYFQNEAQLEKSRLLSDRFSAERPKGSFSTLEIQRTEQGDSAMYLCASSYWTGGVIGYGYTFGSGTRLTVV.

The chain is built from TRBV19 and TRBJ2-1, with D perhaps TRBD2 (6 bases). CDR3 size: 13 residues. V was cut by 3 bases and J by 9 bases, with 12 bases left in between. CDR1 and CDR2 from the germline V gene are LNHDA and SQIVND (reference sequence). The CDR3 spells CASSILAKREQFF. CDR3 DNA sequence: TGTGCCAGTAGTATCCTAGCGAAACGTGAGCAGTTCTTC.

V gene TRBV27 combines with J gene TRBJ1-4, with D possibly matching TRBD1 (5 bases). Trimming shortened V by 3 bases and J by 4 bases, and 27 bases separated the two germline ends. CDR1 MNHEY and CDR2 SMNVEV come from the germline V gene (reference sequence). The CDR3 consists of 20 residues. The chain's CDR3 is CASSFARGGSPLLGNEKLFF. DNA for the CDR3: TGTGCCAGCAGTTTCGCCCGGGGGGGGTCCCCTCTTCTCGGTAATGAAAAACTGTTTTTT.

This clone turned up a few times. The chain combines TRBV30 with TRBJ1-4; 8 bases agree with TRBD1. Per germline, CDR1 GTSNPN and CDR2 SVGIG (reference sequence). CDR3 length: 17 amino acids. V shed 3 bases, J shed 2 bases, and the junction held 11 bases outside the gene matches. CDR3 nucleotide sequence: TGTGCCTGGAGCAAAGGGACAGGATGGAGCACTAATGAAAAACTGTTTTTT. This translates into CAWSKGTGWSTNEKLFF.

The rearrangement uses TRBV5-4 and TRBJ2-5; D possibly uses TRBD1 or TRBD2 (6 bases each). The CDR3 covers 17 residues. The V gene's germline CDR1 is SGHNT and CDR2 YYREEE (reference sequence). Trimming cost V 4 bases and J 2 bases, with 21 bases left between them. DNA of the CDR3: TGTGCCAGCAGCCCCTCTGGGGGGCGGGCCTTACAAGAGACCCAGTACTTC. It encodes CASSPSGGRALQETQYF.

The V gene is TRBV5-1, the J gene TRBJ2-2; tentative D call: TRBD1 (6 bases). The V end was cut by 2 bases, the J end by 2 bases, with 13 bases between. CDR1 is SGHRS and CDR2 is YFSETQ in the germline V gene. The length of the CDR3 is 16 residues. The CDR3 here is CASSFSRTANTGELFF. The CDR3 nucleotides read TGCGCCAGCAGCTTCTCGCGGACAGCCAACACCGGGGAGCTGTTTTTT.

CDR3 DNA sequence: TGCGCCAGCAGCCAAGGTGAGGGACGCCCAGATACGCAGTATTTT. Translating it yields CASSQGEGRPDTQYF. The rearrangement links TRBV4-1 to TRBJ2-3; either TRBD1 or TRBD2 may supply D (5 bases each). V was shortened by 1 base and J by 4 bases, with 12 bases between the two germline ends. This CDR3 comprises 15 residues. The germline V gene has CDR1 MGHRA and CDR2 YSYEKL.

This clone was seen just once. The sample holds other DNA sequences that translate to the same CDR3. The chain links TRBV18 to TRBJ2-2; 7 bases line up with TRBD1. Trimming removed 4 bases from V and 2 bases from J; junction bases left unmatched: 4. CDR1 and CDR2 (germline): KGHSH, LQKENI. The CDR3 totals 15 residues. Written as DNA, the CDR3 is TGTGCCAGCTCACTAGGGACAGCCAACACCGGGGAGCTGTTTTTT. As protein: CASSLGTANTGELFF.

CDR3 coding DNA: TGTGCCAGCAGCCAAGCTATCTCCTACAATGAGCAGTTCTTC. Protein: CASSQAISYNEQFF. The V call is TRBV14, the J call TRBJ2-1; D unresolved. Germline V gives CDR1 SGHDN, CDR2 FVKESK. The V gene lost 1 base and the J gene lost 0 bases, with 4 bases spanning the gap. This CDR3 has 14 residues.

On this clone itself: The same CDR3 is also encoded by other DNA sequences in this sample. The chain recombines TRBV19 with TRBJ2-5; D not certain. The CDR3 loop spans 13 amino acids. The V end was cut by 1 base, the J end by 1 base, with 4 bases between. Germline V gives CDR1 LNHDA, CDR2 SQIVND (reference sequence). In DNA, the CDR3 is TGTGCCAGTAGTATAGGGGGCCAAGAGACCCAGTACTTC. It codes for CASSIGGQETQYF.

The genes are TRBV9 and TRBJ1-2; D unclear. This CDR3 contains 14 residues. Trimming cost V 1 base and J 3 bases, with 10 bases left between them. Looked up from germline, CDR1 is SGDLS and CDR2 is YYNGEE. CDR3 sequence (DNA): TGTGCCAGCAGCGTAACCGGGAGCTACTATGGCTACACCTTC. It codes for CASSVTGSYYGYTF.

This chain joins TRBV18 and TRBJ2-3, with 8 bases fitting TRBD1. Germline assignment: CDR1 KGHSH and CDR2 LQKENI. The CDR3 is 15 amino acids. The V and J ends lost 4 bases and 0 bases, in that order; junction bases with no gene match: 3. CDR3: CASSQRTGSTDTQYF. CDR3 nucleotide sequence: TGTGCCAGCTCACAACGGACAGGGAGCACAGATACGCAGTATTTT.

The rearrangement joins TRBV9 to TRBJ2-7, with 8 positions matching TRBD2. The CDR3 is made up of 14 amino acids. Germline loops: CDR1 SGDLS, CDR2 YYNGEE. V was pared by 0 bases and J by 6 bases, with 5 bases of the junction left unmatched. CDR3 region: CASSVGTRGAEQYF. The CDR3 DNA reads as TGTGCCAGCAGCGTAGGGACGCGGGGGGCCGAGCAGTACTTC.

The gene calls are TRBV12-5 and TRBJ2-5; TRBD2 matches 11 bases. The CDR3 sequence is 17 residues long. Trimming took 1 base from V and 4 from J; bases not matched to a gene: 8. Germline lookup yields CDR1 LGHNT and CDR2 FRNRAP. CDR3 in amino acids: CASGLGVAGGVPETQYF. The CDR3 nucleotides read TGTGCTAGTGGTTTGGGAGTAGCGGGAGGGGTTCCAGAGACCCAGTACTTC.

A remark on this clone: This CDR3 is also generated by other DNA sequences in the sample. The chain carries TRBV5-1 and TRBJ2-1; no reliable D call. Germline assignment: CDR1 SGHRS and CDR2 YFSETQ. V dropped 4 bases and J dropped 5 bases, with 10 bases sitting between them. The length of the CDR3 is 13 residues. CDR3 bases: TGCGCCAGCAGCCCCGGTCCTAACAATGAGCAGTTCTTC. Its translation is CASSPGPNNEQFF.